This T cell receptor beta chain was sequenced in a study of T-cell memory formation after mild COVID-19. Deletions cut 2 bases from V and 5 bases from J, with 15 bases between. The CDR3 has 15 amino acids. The germline V gene has CDR1 MNHEY and CDR2 SVGEGT. Each CDR3 protein is one row after TCRdb ran MiXCR on the 5' RACE reads. Found here are 280,000 or so distinct CDR3 sequences, about 20% of them singletons; the top ten hold about 23%. This clonotype was counted only a few times. The receptor's source is a man aged 18 to 29 who had mild COVID-19 (a few samples of this study predate the infection). Cell type and time point are not known. Input material: PBMCs or a T cell subset sorted from them (not recorded which). V gene TRBV6-2 or TRBV6-3 combines with J gene TRBJ1-1, with a tentative D call TRBD1 (5 bases). The DNA for the CDR3 is TGTGCCAGCAGTTACCTGGCAGGGATCCGTACTGAAGCTTTCTTT. Residues: CASSYLAGIRTEAFF.